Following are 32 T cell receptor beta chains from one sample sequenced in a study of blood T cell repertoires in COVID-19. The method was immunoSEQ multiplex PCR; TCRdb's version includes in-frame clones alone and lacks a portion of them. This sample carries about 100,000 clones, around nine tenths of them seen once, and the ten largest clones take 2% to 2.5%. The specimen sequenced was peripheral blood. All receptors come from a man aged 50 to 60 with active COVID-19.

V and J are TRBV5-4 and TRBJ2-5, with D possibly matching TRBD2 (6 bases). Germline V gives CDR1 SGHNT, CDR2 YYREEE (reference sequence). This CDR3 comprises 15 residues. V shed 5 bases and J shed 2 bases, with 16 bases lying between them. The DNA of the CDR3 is TGTGCCAGCAGTCCGGAGGGACTCCTACAAGAGACCCAGTACTTC. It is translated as CASSPEGLLQETQYF.

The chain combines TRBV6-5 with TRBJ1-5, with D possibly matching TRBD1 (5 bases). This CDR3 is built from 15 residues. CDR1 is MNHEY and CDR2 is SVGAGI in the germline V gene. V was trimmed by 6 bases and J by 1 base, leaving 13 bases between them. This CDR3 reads CASSGGSSSNQPQHF. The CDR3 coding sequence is TGTGCCAGCAGCGGGGGGAGTTCGAGCAATCAGCCCCAGCATTTT.

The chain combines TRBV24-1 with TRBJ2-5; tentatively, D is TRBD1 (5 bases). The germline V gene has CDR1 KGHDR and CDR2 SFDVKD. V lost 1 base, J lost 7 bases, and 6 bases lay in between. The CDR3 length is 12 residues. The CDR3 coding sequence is TGTGCCACCAGTGATTTTAGGGGGACCCAGTACTTC. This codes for CATSDFRGTQYF.

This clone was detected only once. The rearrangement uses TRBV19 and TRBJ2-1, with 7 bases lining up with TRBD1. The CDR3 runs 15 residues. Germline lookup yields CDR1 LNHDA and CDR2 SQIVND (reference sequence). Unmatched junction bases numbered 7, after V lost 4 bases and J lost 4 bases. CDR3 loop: CASSTTPGQYNEQFF. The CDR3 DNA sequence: TGTGCCAGTAGTACCACCCCGGGACAGTACAATGAGCAGTTCTTC.

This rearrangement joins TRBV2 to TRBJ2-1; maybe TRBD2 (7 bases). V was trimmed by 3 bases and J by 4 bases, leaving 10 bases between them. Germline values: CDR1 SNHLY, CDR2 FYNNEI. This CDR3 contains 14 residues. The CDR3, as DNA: TGTGCCAGCAGTGACGGGGGGCCATACAATGAGCAGTTCTTC. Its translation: CASSDGGPYNEQFF.

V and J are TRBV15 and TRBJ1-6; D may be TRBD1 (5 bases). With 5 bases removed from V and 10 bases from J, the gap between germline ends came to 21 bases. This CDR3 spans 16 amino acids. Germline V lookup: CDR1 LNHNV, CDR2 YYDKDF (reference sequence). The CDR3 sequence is CATSEQMGRVESPLHF. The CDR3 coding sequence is TGTGCCACCAGCGAACAAATGGGCAGGGTGGAATCACCCCTCCACTTT.

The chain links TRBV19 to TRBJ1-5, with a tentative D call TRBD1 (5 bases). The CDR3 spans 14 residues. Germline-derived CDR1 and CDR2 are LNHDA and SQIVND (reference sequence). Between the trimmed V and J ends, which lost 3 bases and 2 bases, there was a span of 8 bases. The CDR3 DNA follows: TGTGCCAGTAGTATCTGGGGGGGCAATCAGCCCCAGCATTTT. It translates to CASSIWGGNQPQHF.

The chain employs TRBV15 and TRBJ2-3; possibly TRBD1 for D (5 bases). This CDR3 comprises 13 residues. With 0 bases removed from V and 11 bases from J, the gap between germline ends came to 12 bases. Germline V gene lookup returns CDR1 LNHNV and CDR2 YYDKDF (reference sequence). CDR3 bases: TGTGCCACCAGCAGAGAACCTAGGGGCCGGCAGTATTTT. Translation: CATSREPRGRQYF.

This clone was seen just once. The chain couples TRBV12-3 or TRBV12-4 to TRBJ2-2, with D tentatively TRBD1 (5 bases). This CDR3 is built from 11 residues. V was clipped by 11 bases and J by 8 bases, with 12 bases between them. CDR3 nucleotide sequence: TGTGCCGGGGCTGACGGGGGGGAGCTGTTTTTT. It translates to CAGADGGELFF.

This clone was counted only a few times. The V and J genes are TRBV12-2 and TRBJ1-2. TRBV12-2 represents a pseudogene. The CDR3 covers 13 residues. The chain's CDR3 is CASRSPPNYGYTF. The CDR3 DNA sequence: TGTGCAAGTCGCTCCCCTCCTAACTATGGCTACACCTTC.

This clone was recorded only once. The CDR3 DNA sequence: TGTGCCAGCAGCTCAGCGGGGGGAGAATACATTCAGTACTTC. It yields the protein CASSSAGGEYIQYF. The chain is built from TRBV5-6 and TRBJ2-4, with 9 bases identical to TRBD2. Germline CDR1 SGHDT, CDR2 YYEEEE. Losses at the gene ends were 3 bases for V and 8 bases for J; bases not matched to a gene: 6. The CDR3 has 14 residues.

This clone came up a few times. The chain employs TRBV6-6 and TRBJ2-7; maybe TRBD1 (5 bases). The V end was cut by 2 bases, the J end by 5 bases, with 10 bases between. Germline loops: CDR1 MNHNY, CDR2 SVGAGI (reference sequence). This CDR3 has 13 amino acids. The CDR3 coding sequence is TGTGCCAGCAGTTACCGTACAGGAAACGAGCAGTACTTC. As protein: CASSYRTGNEQYF.

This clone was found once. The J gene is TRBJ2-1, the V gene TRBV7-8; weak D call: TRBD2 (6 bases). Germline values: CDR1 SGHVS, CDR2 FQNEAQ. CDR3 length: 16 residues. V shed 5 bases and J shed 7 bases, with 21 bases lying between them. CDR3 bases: TGTGCCAGCAGCCTACTAGCAACGGGGATCAGGAATGAGCAGTTCTTC. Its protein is CASSLLATGIRNEQFF. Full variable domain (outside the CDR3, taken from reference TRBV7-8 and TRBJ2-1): GAGVSQSPRYKVAKRGQDVALRCDPISGHVSLFWYQQALGQGPEFLTYFQNEAQLDKSGLPSDRFFAERPEGSVSTLKIQRTQQEDSAVYLCASSLLATGIRNEQFFGPGTRLTVL.

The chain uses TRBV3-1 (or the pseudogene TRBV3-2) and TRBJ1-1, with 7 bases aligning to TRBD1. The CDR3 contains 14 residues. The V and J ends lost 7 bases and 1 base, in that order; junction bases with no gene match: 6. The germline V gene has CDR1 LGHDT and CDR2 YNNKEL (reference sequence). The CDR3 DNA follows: TGTGCCAGCACAAAAGGGGGCCGGAACACTGAAGCTTTCTTT. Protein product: CASTKGGRNTEAFF.

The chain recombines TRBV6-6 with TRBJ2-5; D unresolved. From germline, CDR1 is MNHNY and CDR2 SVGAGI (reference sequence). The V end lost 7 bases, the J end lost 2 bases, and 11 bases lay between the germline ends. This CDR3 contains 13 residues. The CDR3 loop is CASTLTQQETQYF. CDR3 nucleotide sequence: TGTGCCAGCACACTGACTCAACAAGAGACCCAGTACTTC.

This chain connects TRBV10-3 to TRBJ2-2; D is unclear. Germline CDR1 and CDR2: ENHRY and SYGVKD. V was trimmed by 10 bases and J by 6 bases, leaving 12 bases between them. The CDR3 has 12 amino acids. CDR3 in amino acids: CATAKEAGELFF. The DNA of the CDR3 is TGTGCCACCGCAAAAGAGGCCGGGGAGCTGTTTTTT.

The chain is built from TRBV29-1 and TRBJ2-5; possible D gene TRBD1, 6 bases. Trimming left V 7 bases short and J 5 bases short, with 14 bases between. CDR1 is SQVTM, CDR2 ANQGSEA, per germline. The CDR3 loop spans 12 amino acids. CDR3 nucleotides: TGCAGCGCTGGGACACTGAGGGAGACCCAGTACTTC. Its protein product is CSAGTLRETQYF. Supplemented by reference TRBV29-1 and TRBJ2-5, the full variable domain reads SAVISQKPSRDICQRGTSLTIQCQVDSQVTMMFWYRQQPGQSLTLIATANQGSEATYESGFVIDKFPISRPNLTFSTLTVSNMSPEDSSIYLCSAGTLRETQYFGPGTRLLVL.

The CDR3 loop reads CASSFRLAGGRADTQYF. In DNA, the CDR3 is TGTGCCAGCAGCTTTAGACTAGCGGGGGGGCGGGCAGATACGCAGTATTTT. This sequence joins TRBV5-4 and TRBJ2-3; 14 bases agree with TRBD2. CDR1 is SGHNT, CDR2 YYREEE, per germline (reference sequence). J was trimmed by 4 bases and V by 2 bases; bases with no gene match: 6. CDR3 length equals 17 residues.

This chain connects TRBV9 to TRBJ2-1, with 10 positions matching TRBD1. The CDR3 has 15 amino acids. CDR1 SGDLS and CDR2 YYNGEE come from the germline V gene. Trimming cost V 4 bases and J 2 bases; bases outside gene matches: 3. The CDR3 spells CASSTGQGAYNEQFF. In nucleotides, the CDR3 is TGTGCCAGCAGCACTGGACAGGGGGCCTACAATGAGCAGTTCTTC. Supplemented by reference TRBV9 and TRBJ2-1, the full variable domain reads DSGVTQTPKHLITATGQRVTLRCSPRSGDLSVYWYQQSLDQGLQFLIQYYNGEERAKGNILERFSAQQFPDLHSELNLSSLELGDSALYFCASSTGQGAYNEQFFGPGTRLTVL.

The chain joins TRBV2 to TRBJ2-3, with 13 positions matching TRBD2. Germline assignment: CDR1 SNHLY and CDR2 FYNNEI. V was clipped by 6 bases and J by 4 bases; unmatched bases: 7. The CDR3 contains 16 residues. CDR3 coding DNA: TGTGCCAGCAGACCCTACGGGACTAGCGGGGCAGATACGCAGTATTTT. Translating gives CASRPYGTSGADTQYF.

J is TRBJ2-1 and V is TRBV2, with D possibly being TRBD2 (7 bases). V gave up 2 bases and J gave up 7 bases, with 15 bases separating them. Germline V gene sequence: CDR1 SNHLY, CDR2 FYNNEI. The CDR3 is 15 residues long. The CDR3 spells CASSELRGAGNEQFF. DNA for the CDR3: TGTGCCAGCAGTGAACTACGGGGGGCAGGGAATGAGCAGTTCTTC.

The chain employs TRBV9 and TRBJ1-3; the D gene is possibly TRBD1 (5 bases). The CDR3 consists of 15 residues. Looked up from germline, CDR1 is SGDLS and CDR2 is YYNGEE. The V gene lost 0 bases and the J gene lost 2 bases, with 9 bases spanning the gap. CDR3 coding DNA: TGTGCCAGCAGCGTAGACGCAGGGACTGGAAACACCATATATTTT. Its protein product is CASSVDAGTGNTIYF.

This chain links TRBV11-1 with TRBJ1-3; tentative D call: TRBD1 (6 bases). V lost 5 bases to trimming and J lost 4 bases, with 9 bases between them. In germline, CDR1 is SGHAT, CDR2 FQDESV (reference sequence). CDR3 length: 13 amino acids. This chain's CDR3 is CASSLDRGNTIYF. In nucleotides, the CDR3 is TGTGCCAGCAGCCTCGACAGGGGAAACACCATATATTTT.

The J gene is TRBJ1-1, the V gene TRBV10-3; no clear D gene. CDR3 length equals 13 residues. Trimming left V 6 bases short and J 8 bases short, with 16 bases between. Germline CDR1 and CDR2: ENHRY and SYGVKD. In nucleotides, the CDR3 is TGTGCCATCAGCCCGGCGGGTGGATCCGAAGCTTTCTTT. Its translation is CAISPAGGSEAFF.

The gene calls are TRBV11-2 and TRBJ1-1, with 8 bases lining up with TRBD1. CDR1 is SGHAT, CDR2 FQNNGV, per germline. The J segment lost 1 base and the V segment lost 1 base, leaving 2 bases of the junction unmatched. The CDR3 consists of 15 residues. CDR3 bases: TGTGCCAGCAGCTTAGGACAGGGGTGGAACACTGAAGCTTTCTTT. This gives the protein CASSLGQGWNTEAFF.

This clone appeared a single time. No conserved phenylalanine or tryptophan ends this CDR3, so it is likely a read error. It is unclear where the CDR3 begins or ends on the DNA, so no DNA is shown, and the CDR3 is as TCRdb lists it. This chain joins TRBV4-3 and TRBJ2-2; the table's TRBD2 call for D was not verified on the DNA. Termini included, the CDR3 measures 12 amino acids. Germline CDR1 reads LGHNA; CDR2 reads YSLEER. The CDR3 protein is CASSRGPSGVVD.

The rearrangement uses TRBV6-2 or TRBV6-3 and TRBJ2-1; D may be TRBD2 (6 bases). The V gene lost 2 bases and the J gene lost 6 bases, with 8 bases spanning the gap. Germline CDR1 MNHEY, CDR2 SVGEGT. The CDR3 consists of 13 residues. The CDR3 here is CASSYGGRNEQFF. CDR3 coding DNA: TGTGCCAGCAGTTACGGAGGGCGCAATGAGCAGTTCTTC.

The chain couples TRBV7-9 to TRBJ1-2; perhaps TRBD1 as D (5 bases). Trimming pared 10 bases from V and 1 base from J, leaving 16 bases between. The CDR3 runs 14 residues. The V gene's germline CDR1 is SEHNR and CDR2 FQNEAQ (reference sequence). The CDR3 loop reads CAIPEDRLNYGYTF. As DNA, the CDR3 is TGTGCCATCCCGGAAGACAGACTTAACTATGGCTACACCTTC.

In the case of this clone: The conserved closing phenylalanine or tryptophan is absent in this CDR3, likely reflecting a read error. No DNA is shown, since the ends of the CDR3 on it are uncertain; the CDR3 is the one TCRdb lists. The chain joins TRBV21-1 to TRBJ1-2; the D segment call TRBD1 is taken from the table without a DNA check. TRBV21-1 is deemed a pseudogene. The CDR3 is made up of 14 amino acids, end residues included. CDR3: CASSKAPRGGEGFG.

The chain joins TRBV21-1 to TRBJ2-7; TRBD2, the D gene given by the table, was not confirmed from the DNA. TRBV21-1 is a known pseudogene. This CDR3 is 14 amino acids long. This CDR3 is CASSSGGAPYEQYF. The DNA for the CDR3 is TGTGCCAGCAGCAGTGGGGGGGCCCCCTACGAGCAGTACTTC.

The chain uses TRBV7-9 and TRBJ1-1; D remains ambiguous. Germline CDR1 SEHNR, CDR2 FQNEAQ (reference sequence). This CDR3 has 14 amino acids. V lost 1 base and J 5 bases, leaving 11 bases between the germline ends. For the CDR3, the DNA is TGTGCCAGCAGCTTAGACAGAGGGTCGACTGAAGCTTTCTTT. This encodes CASSLDRGSTEAFF.

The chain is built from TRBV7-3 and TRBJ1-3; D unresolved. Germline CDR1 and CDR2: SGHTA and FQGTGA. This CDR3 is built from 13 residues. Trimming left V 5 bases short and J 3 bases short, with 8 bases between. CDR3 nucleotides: TGTGCCAGCAGCCTAGAACGTGGAAACACCATATATTTT. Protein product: CASSLERGNTIYF.